This TCR beta chain was captured by sequencing in a study of monozygotic twins with cystic fibrosis. Study-level information: With about 15 PCR cycles, barcoded libraries came from three micrograms of fragmented DNA. Notes on the study in general: Monozygotic CF twin pairs shared significantly more nucleotide-identical clonotypes than unrelated CF individuals did. In 13 of 16 pairs, V gene usage was closest to the co-twin's.

The germline V and J ends were trimmed by 2 bases and 3 bases, with 16 bases remaining between them. The V gene's germline CDR1 is MNHNY and CDR2 SVGAGI (reference sequence). The CDR3 runs 16 residues. Only in-frame clones appear in the TCRdb table, and some are missing; sequencing was by immunoSEQ multiplex PCR. In the table there are about 36,000 clones, approximately 80% of which are singletons. Regarding this clone: Its antigen is unidentified.

The chain links TRBV6-6 to TRBJ2-5, with D possibly being TRBD1 (7 bases). Material for sequencing was blood. This receptor was taken from a girl aged 2 to 10 with cystic fibrosis. The chain's CDR3 is CASSYPRDSPKETQYF. For the CDR3, the DNA is TGTGCCAGCAGTTACCCGCGGGACAGCCCCAAAGAGACCCAGTACTTC.